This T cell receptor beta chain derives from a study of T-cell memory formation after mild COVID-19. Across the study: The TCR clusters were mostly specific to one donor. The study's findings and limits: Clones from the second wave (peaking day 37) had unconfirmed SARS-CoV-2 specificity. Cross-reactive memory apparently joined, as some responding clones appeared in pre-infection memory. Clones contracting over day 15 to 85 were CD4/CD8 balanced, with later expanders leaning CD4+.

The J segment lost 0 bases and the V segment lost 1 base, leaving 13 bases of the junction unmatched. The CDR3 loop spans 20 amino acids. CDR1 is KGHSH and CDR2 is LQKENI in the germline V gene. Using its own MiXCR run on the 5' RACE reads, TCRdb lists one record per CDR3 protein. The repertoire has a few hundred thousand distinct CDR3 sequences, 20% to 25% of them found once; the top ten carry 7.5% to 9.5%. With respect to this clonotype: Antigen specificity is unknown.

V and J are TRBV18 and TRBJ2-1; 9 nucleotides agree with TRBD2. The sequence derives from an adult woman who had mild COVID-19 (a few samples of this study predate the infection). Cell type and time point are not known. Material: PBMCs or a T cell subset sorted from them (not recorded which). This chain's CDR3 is CASSPLTMYSGRSSYNEQFF. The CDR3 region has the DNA TGTGCCAGCTCACCACTCACCATGTACAGCGGGAGGAGCTCCTACAATGAGCAGTTCTTC. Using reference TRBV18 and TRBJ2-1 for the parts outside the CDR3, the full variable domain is NAGVMQNPRHLVRRRGQEARLRCSPMKGHSHVYWYRQLPEEGLKFMVYLQKENIIDESGMPKERFSAEFPKEGPSILRIQQVVRGDSAAYFCASSPLTMYSGRSSYNEQFFGPGTRLTVL.